This T cell receptor beta chain originates from a study of human T cells and chemical hapten exposure. Overall study context: Upper back patch tests used 0.01% DPC, scored after 6 days. Overall study results and limits: Clustering by CDR3 similarity yielded significantly more large clusters from expanded TCRs than controls.

A remark on this clonotype: Its antigen is unidentified.

Unique molecular identifiers were attached to individual cDNA molecules within the library. TCRdb independently ran MiXCR on the RACE reads; one entry per CDR3 protein. Among approximately 95,000 distinct CDR3 sequences listed, about 10% were seen once. The time point was: patch test 2, 6 weeks after DPC sensitization. Treatment noted: therapeutic diphenylcyclopropenone sensitization with weekly scalp DPC. Each patch-test visit's blood sample preceded patch application. Source: whole blood, taken in connection with sensitization to the hapten diphenylcyclopropenone (DPC). The TCR sequence derives from a woman between 35 and 50 years old with alopecia areata. Some clones in this sample may be carry-over from other donors' samples.

The CDR3, as DNA: TGTGCCAGTAGGAGACAGGGTGGGAACACTGAAGCTTTCTTT. Its protein product is CASRRQGGNTEAFF. The chain has TRBV19 and TRBJ1-1, with 7 nucleotides matching TRBD1. CDR3 length equals 14 residues. The trim removed 6 bases at V and 1 base at J, leaving 5 bases unmatched. Germline CDR1 reads LNHDA; CDR2 reads SQIVND (reference sequence). Supplemented by reference TRBV19 and TRBJ1-1, the full variable domain reads DGGITQSPKYLFRKEGQNVTLSCEQNLNHDAMYWYRQDPGQGLRLIYYSQIVNDFQKGDIAEGYSVSREKKESFPLTVTSAQKNPTAFYLCASRRQGGNTEAFFGQGTRLTVV.